These 8 T cell receptor beta chains were all obtained from the same sample, sequenced in a study of T cell responses to AZD1222 COVID-19 vaccine. Data came from immunoSEQ multiplex PCR; TCRdb stores just in-frame clones and leaves some out. Of approximately 150,000 clones in the sample, roughly 93% were seen once. This material consisted of peripheral blood, taken on day 0 of AZD1222 vaccination. These TCRs come from an adult in good health.

This chain joins TRBV20-1 and TRBJ2-5; 9 bases fit TRBD1. This CDR3 is built from 13 residues. The junction had 2 bases not matched to a gene; V was cut back by 3 bases and J by 3 bases. Germline CDR1 is DFQATT and CDR2 is SNEGSKA (reference sequence). The CDR3 DNA reads TGCAGTGCTAGTCGGGACAGGGAAGAGACCCAGTACTTC. Residues: CSASRDREETQYF.

The chain recombines TRBV18 with TRBJ2-1; 7 positions match TRBD2. CDR3 length: 14 amino acids. J was trimmed by 10 bases and V by 3 bases; bases with no gene match: 9. Germline V lookup: CDR1 KGHSH, CDR2 LQKENI. CDR3 DNA: TGTGCCAGCTCACCCCATGAGAGGCGGGAGGAGCAGTTCTTC. Translated: CASSPHERREEQFF. Together with reference TRBV18 and TRBJ2-1, the CDR3 gives the full variable domain: NAGVMQNPRHLVRRRGQEARLRCSPMKGHSHVYWYRQLPEEGLKFMVYLQKENIIDESGMPKERFSAEFPKEGPSILRIQQVVRGDSAAYFCASSPHERREEQFFGPGTRLTVL.

The chain employs TRBV12-3 or TRBV12-4 and TRBJ2-7; D not certain. The CDR3 loop spans 13 amino acids. V lost 3 bases, J lost 2 bases, and 8 bases lay in between. CDR3 region: CASSFSGPYEQYF. In DNA form, the CDR3 reads TGTGCCAGCAGTTTTTCCGGCCCCTACGAGCAGTACTTC.

This clone was picked up one time. The genes are TRBV5-1 and TRBJ1-5; the match to TRBD1 covers 8 bases. V lost 0 bases, J lost 2 bases, and 13 bases stayed unmatched. CDR1 is SGHRS and CDR2 is YFSETQ in the germline V gene. The CDR3 sequence is 19 residues long. CDR3 in DNA: TGCGCCAGCAGCTTGGGAGGACAGGGCGTAAACGTGGGCAATCAGCCCCAGCATTTT. Translating gives CASSLGGQGVNVGNQPQHF.

The chain links TRBV5-6 to TRBJ1-2, with a tentative D call TRBD1 (5 bases). CDR1 and CDR2 from the germline V gene are SGHDT and YYEEEE. V dropped 3 bases and J dropped 4 bases, with 19 bases sitting between them. This CDR3 has 16 residues. The DNA of the CDR3 is TGTGCCAGCAGCTCTCCACCCCCCGGGGGAACCTATGGCTACACCTTC. Protein sequence: CASSSPPPGGTYGYTF.

The J gene is TRBJ2-3, the V gene TRBV5-1, with 7 bases identical to TRBD2. CDR3 length: 16 residues. CDR1 and CDR2 from the germline V gene are SGHRS and YFSETQ. J was trimmed by 5 bases and V by 4 bases; bases with no gene match: 13. CDR3 DNA: TGCGCCAGCAGCGCTGGTCAACTAGCGCTTCTAGATACGCAGTATTTT. Amino acids: CASSAGQLALLDTQYF.

The chain recombines TRBV30 with TRBJ1-5; possibly TRBD1 for D (6 bases). The CDR3 extends over 13 amino acids. The germline V gene encodes CDR1 GTSNPN and CDR2 SVGIG (reference sequence). Trimming took 2 bases from V and 4 from J, leaving 9 bases between them. CDR3 residues: CAWSQGKNQPQHF. CDR3 coding DNA: TGTGCCTGGAGTCAGGGGAAAAATCAGCCCCAGCATTTT. Complete variable domain (other parts from reference TRBV30 and TRBJ1-5): SQTIHQWPATLVQPVGSPLSLECTVEGTSNPNLYWYRQAAGRGLQLLFYSVGIGQISSEVPQNLSASRPQDRQFILSSKKLLLSDSGFYLCAWSQGKNQPQHFGDGTRLSIL.

The V call is TRBV5-6, the J call TRBJ2-5; 12 bases agree with TRBD2. The germline V gene has CDR1 SGHDT and CDR2 YYEEEE. The CDR3 runs 17 residues. Unmatched junction bases numbered 8, after V lost 0 bases and J lost 5 bases. CDR3 nucleotides: TGTGCCAGCAGCTTGGTGTCTAGCGGGAGGGCCTGGGAGACCCAGTACTTC. It encodes CASSLVSSGRAWETQYF.